This TCR beta chain was captured in a study of blood T cell repertoires in COVID-19. Study context: Specimens from acute and convalescent COVID-19 originated in the United States, Italy and Spain. From T cells, B-cell-depleted T cells, or PBMCs came the material, which was cDNA or gDNA.

Method: immunoSEQ multiplex PCR; TCRdb's copy keeps in-frame clones and lacks some. The table has almost 200,000 clones, around 85% seen once. Germline assignment: CDR1 MNHNS and CDR2 SASEGT. This CDR3 is built from 19 residues. J gave up 5 bases and V 0 bases, and 15 bases lay outside the gene matches. The sequence was obtained from a woman in her 70s with acute or convalescent COVID-19. The chain has TRBV6-1 and TRBJ1-5; 8 nucleotides agree with TRBD1. What was sequenced was peripheral blood. The chain's CDR3 is CASSEAGTGLAVFYQPQHF. The DNA of the CDR3 is TGTGCCAGCAGTGAAGCCGGGACAGGCCTGGCCGTATTTTATCAGCCCCAGCATTTT.